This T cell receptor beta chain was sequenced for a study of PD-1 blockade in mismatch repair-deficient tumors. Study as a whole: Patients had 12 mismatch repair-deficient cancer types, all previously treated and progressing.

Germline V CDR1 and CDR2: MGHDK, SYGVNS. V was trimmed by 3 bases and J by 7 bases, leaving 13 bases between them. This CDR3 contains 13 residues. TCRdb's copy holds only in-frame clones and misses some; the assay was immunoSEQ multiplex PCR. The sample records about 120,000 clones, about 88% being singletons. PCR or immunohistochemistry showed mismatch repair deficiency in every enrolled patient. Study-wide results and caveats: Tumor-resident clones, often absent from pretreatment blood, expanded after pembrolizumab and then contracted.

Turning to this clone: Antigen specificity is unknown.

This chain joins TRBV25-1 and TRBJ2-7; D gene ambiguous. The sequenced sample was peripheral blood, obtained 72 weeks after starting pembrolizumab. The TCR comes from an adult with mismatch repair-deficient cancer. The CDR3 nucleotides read TGTGCCAGCAGTGATTCACTCAGCTGGGAGCAGTACTTC. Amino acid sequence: CASSDSLSWEQYF.